This is a list of T cell receptor beta chains from one sample in a study of CD8 T cells in Susac syndrome. TCRdb used MiXCR to reprocess the immunoSEQ multiplex PCR reads, holding one entry per CDR3 protein. The repertoire holds some 190,000 distinct CDR3 sequences, with approximately 94% as singletons. The sequencing input was CD4+ T cells from PBMCs. Receptor source: a human donor with Susac syndrome. Each CDR3 is given with its conserved first and last residue. D genes are given only for firm matches.

TRBV12-3/TRBV12-4	NA	CASSPVDSNTGELFF
TRBV25-1	TRBD1	CASRGTGPYNEQFF
TRBV3-1	NA	CASSQAPGGGQPQHF
TRBV11-2	NA	CASSYTEGAPQHF
TRBV20-1	NA	CSPRPPTYMNTEAFF
TRBV7-9	NA	CASSAAQSYGYTF
TRBV30	NA	CAWSVTAKAYGYTF
TRBV2	NA	CASNQRTSSSYEQYF
TRBV9	TRBD2	CASSVGASGSSYEQYF
TRBV18	TRBD1	CASSPLGTGHNEQFF
TRBV9	NA	CASSVGAGNGYTF
TRBV12-3/TRBV12-4	NA	CASSLADAGQPQHF
TRBV6-5	NA	CASSYPWSSYNSPLHF
TRBV19	TRBD2	CASSIPGLVTDTQYF
TRBV4-2	NA	CASSQDSRYSTNEKLFF
TRBV20-1	NA	CSANRELDNEQFF